The 10 T cell receptor beta chains in this list originate from one sample, sequenced in a study of graft-versus-host responses after intestinal transplantation. Data came from immunoSEQ multiplex PCR; TCRdb stores just in-frame clones and leaves some out. The table has 35,000 to 45,000 clones, more than 80% seen once; the top ten hold 3.6%. The specimen was PBMCs, collected roughly 780 days after intestinal transplantation. The receptors here all came from a human patient who received an intestinal transplant, so some T cells may come from the graft donor.

The chain joins TRBV5-5 to TRBJ1-5, with TRBD1 matching 11 bases. CDR1 is SGHKS and CDR2 is YYEKEE in the germline V gene (reference sequence). The CDR3 is made up of 14 amino acids. V trimming: 2 bases; J trimming: 7 bases; junction bases outside the gene matches: 2. The CDR3: CASSFWTGGQPQHF. The CDR3 DNA reads as TGTGCCAGCAGCTTTTGGACAGGGGGCCAGCCCCAGCATTTT.

The chain is built from TRBV5-1 and TRBJ1-2, with no clear D. This CDR3 region has 14 residues. Per germline, CDR1 SGHRS and CDR2 YFSETQ. Trimming left V 0 bases short and J 4 bases short, with 10 bases between. The CDR3 is CASSLADPGYGYTF. The CDR3 coding sequence is TGCGCCAGCAGCTTGGCAGATCCCGGCTATGGCTACACCTTC.

This rearrangement joins TRBV11-2 to TRBJ2-7; D is uncertain. The V gene's germline CDR1 is SGHAT and CDR2 FQNNGV. This CDR3 has 14 residues. V dropped 2 bases and J dropped 3 bases, with 11 bases sitting between them. The chain's CDR3 is CASSLFSDLYEQYF. In DNA form, the CDR3 reads TGTGCCAGCAGCTTATTTTCGGACCTCTACGAGCAGTACTTC.

The sample holds a few counts of this clone. This chain uses TRBV30 with TRBJ2-5; TRBD2 matches at 7 bases. The germline CDR1 and CDR2 sequences are GTSNPN and SVGIG (reference sequence). V was pared by 1 base and J by 6 bases, with 8 bases of the junction left unmatched. The CDR3 totals 14 residues. CDR3 coding DNA: TGTGCCTGGAGTGATGGCGGGAGTGTTAAGACCCAGTACTTC. Translation gives CAWSDGGSVKTQYF.

This clone was seen once. The chain recombines TRBV4-1 with TRBJ1-1; 9 bases agree with TRBD1. CDR1 MGHRA and CDR2 YSYEKL come from the germline V gene. V trimming: 4 bases; J trimming: 3 bases; junction bases outside the gene matches: 9. The CDR3 runs to 16 residues. Here the CDR3 reads CASSPAGRTGDTEAFF. The CDR3 region has the DNA TGCGCCAGCAGCCCAGCGGGGAGGACAGGGGACACTGAAGCTTTCTTT.

V is TRBV13 and J is TRBJ2-5, with TRBD2 identical over 13 bases. J was trimmed by 2 bases and V by 4 bases; bases with no gene match: 4. This CDR3 is built from 16 residues. Germline V gives CDR1 PRHDT, CDR2 FYEKMQ (reference sequence). The CDR3 DNA sequence: TGTGCCAGCAGCTCTCGGACTAGCGGGAGTCAAGAGACCCAGTACTTC. Translated: CASSSRTSGSQETQYF.

This chain joins TRBV21-1 and TRBJ2-5; the tabulated D call, TRBD1, remains unverified against the DNA. TRBV21-1 is marked as a pseudogene. The CDR3 spans 11 residues. CDR3 sequence: CAPGQGETQYF. The DNA of the CDR3 is TGTGCGCCGGGACAGGGGGAGACCCAGTACTTC.

V usage is TRBV27 and J usage is TRBJ2-7; TRBD1 might be the D (6 bases). The CDR3 extends over 14 amino acids. Looked up from germline, CDR1 is MNHEY and CDR2 is SMNVEV (reference sequence). V was cut by 2 bases and J by 3 bases, with 11 bases left in between. The CDR3 DNA sequence: TGTGCCAGCAGTTTAGGGGGCCAGGTCTACGAGCAGTACTTC. It is translated as CASSLGGQVYEQYF.

This clone appeared a single time. The chain carries TRBV5-4 and TRBJ2-7; D is unclear. This CDR3 has 13 amino acids. CDR1 SGHNT and CDR2 YYREEE come from the germline V gene (reference sequence). Trimming pared 2 bases from V and 2 bases from J, leaving 8 bases between. The CDR3 nucleotides read TGTGCCAGCAGCTTTTCTAGAGCCTACGAGCAGTACTTC. Translated, it gives CASSFSRAYEQYF.

The J gene is TRBJ1-5, the V gene TRBV27, with 10 bases identical to TRBD1. With 5 bases clipped from V and 2 bases from J, the junction kept 0 bases outside the gene matches. CDR1 and CDR2 (germline): MNHEY, SMNVEV (reference sequence). The CDR3 covers 14 residues. Here the CDR3 reads CASSDRGRNQPQHF. In DNA form, the CDR3 reads TGTGCCAGCAGTGACAGGGGGCGCAATCAGCCCCAGCATTTT.